This T cell receptor (beta chain) was recovered during a study of blood T cell repertoires in COVID-19. On the study more broadly: T cells, B-cell-depleted T cells, or PBMCs supplied cDNA or gDNA.

CDR1 is KGHDR, CDR2 SFDVKD, per germline. The V end lost 7 bases, the J end lost 0 bases, and 3 bases lay between the germline ends. The CDR3 is 12 amino acids. In the source study's methods: Estimates of nucleated cell counts were drawn from the amplification of reference gene primers. This table comes from immunoSEQ multiplex PCR, and its TCRdb copy is limited to in-frame clones, with some not included. V and J calls and clone size are as listed in that table; D and trimming were resolved from the DNA. The table lists about 180,000 clones, over 75% of them singletons. This receptor was taken from a man aged 60 to 69 with acute or convalescent COVID-19. The chain combines TRBV24-1 with TRBJ1-3, with D unresolved. Sequencing was performed on peripheral blood. The CDR3 nucleotides are TGTGCCACCAGCTCCTCTGGAAACACCATATATTTT. Protein product: CATSSSGNTIYF.